The rows below give T cell receptor beta chains drawn from one sample of a study of blood T cell repertoires in COVID-19. The repertoire was sequenced with immunoSEQ multiplex PCR; TCRdb's copy has only in-frame clones and lacks some. Of more than 100,000 clones in the sample, less than 75% were seen once. The sequenced sample was peripheral blood. All receptors come from a human donor with acute or convalescent COVID-19. The donor label of this sample is uncertain. The CDR3 runs from the conserved cysteine through the conserved F or W. D genes are given only for firm matches. Size is stated for part of the rows, as once, few or many counts, or as a class when the clone is expanded.

TRBJ1-2 NA TRBV15 NA CATSRKTANYGYTF TGTGCCACCAGCAGAAAGACAGCTAACTATGGCTACACCTTC
TRBJ2-5 NA TRBV13 TRBD2 CASSLGLAGAPNQETQYF TGTGCCAGCAGCTTAGGGTTAGCGGGGGCCCCCAACCAAGAGACCCAGTACTTC
TRBJ2-5 NA TRBV3-1/TRBV3-2 TRBD2 CASSQGGGAGGLETQYF TGTGCCAGCAGCCAAGGAGGAGGAGCGGGGGGGCTAGAGACCCAGTACTTC
TRBJ1-5 once TRBV2 NA CASTVGRGTNQPQHF TGTGCCAGCACGGTGGGTAGGGGCACTAATCAGCCCCAGCATTTT
TRBJ1-1 NA TRBV10-3 NA CAISYSRNTEAFF TGTGCCATCAGTTACAGTAGGAACACTGAAGCTTTCTTT
TRBJ1-5 NA TRBV7-8 NA CASSLNAGGNQPQHF TGTGCCAGCAGCTTAAATGCGGGGGGCAATCAGCCCCAGCATTTT
TRBJ1-5 NA TRBV7-9 TRBD1 CASSLGQSNQPQHF TGTGCCAGCAGCTTGGGACAGAGCAATCAGCCCCAGCATTTT
TRBJ2-5 NA TRBV24-1 NA CATSDQNRDPQTQYF TGTGCCACCAGTGACCAGAACAGGGATCCTCAGACCCAGTACTTC
TRBJ2-3 NA TRBV4-1 NA CASHRDASGTSTDTQYF TGCGCCAGCCACAGGGACGCTAGCGGTACTAGCACAGATACGCAGTATTTT
TRBJ1-5 NA TRBV12-3/TRBV12-4 TRBD1 CASSLYRGSQHF TGTGCCAGCAGTTTATACAGGGGGTCCCAGCATTTT
TRBJ2-2 NA TRBV23-1 TRBD1 CASATGGGELFF TGCGCCAGCGCCACAGGGGGCGGGGAGCTGTTTTTT
TRBJ1-3 few TRBV5-6 NA CASIGWGETGNTIYF TGTGCCAGCATCGGGTGGGGGGAGACTGGAAACACCATATATTTT
TRBJ2-6 NA TRBV4-1 NA CASKLAGANVLTF TGCGCCAGCAAGTTAGCTGGGGCCAACGTCCTGACTTTC
TRBJ2-5 NA TRBV5-8 NA CASSSLQALQETQYF TGTGCCAGCAGCTCCTTACAGGCCCTACAAGAGACCCAGTACTTC
TRBJ1-5 few TRBV2 TRBD1 CASMGQGIRNQPQHF TGTGCCAGCATGGGACAGGGGATCCGCAATCAGCCCCAGCATTTT
TRBJ2-2 NA TRBV5-4 TRBD2 CASSPLGAGGPAGELFF TGTGCCAGCAGCCCCCTTGGGGCGGGGGGTCCCGCCGGGGAGCTGTTTTTT
TRBJ1-5 NA TRBV5-1 NA CASSLISGDRNQHF TGCGCCAGCAGCTTGATTTCCGGGGATCGTAACCAGCATTTT
TRBJ1-2 NA TRBV5-1 NA CASSPEGAGGYTF TGCGCCAGCAGCCCGGAAGGGGCTGGGGGCTACACCTTC
TRBJ2-3 few TRBV18 TRBD1 CASSPGTGTDTQYF TGTGCCAGCTCCCCGGGGACAGGCACAGATACGCAGTATTTT
TRBJ1-1 NA TRBV18 NA CASSPPDRTGTEAFF TGTGCCAGCTCACCACCCGACAGGACGGGCACTGAAGCTTTCTTT
TRBJ1-1 NA TRBV9 NA CASTTGLLNTEAFF TGTGCCAGCACGACAGGCCTATTGAACACTGAAGCTTTCTTT
TRBJ2-1 few TRBV6-2/TRBV6-3 NA CASSDPTVNEQFF TGTGCCAGCAGTGACCCGACAGTCAATGAGCAGTTCTTC